The source of this TCR beta chain is a study of prognosis after radiotherapy for stage I lung cancer. With respect to this clonotype: A far larger clone lies a single base away; this is likely a read error.

The CDR3 runs 13 residues. CDR1 and CDR2 (germline): MNHEY, SMNVEV (reference sequence). Two-round multiplex PCR amplified TCR beta CDR3 from genomic DNA. Amplification in first-round PCR relied on primers specific to each TRBV and TRBJ gene. MiXCR was run by TCRdb on the multiplex PCR reads, yielding one entry per CDR3 protein. The sample holds around 26,000 distinct CDR3 sequences; about half are singletons and the top ten take about 16%. V and J are TRBV27 and TRBJ2-3; D call uncertain. This clonotype was sampled from a donor older than 45 with non-small cell lung cancer. The starting material was PBMCs, obtained before or after stereotactic body radiation therapy (not recorded which). In nucleotides, the CDR3 is TGTGCCAGCCTGCAACAGAGCAAAGATACGCAGTATTTT. Protein sequence: CASLQQSKDTQYF.